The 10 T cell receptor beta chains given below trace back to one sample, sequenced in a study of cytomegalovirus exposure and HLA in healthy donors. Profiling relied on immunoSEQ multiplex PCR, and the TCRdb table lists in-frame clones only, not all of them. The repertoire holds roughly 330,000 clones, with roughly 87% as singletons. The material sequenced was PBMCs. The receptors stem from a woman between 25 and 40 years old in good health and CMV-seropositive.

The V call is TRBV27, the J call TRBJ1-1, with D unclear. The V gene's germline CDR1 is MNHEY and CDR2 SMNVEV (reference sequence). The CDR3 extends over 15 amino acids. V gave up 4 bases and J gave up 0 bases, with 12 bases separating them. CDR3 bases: TGTGCCAGCAGTTACTCTCCGGGCCTGAACACTGAAGCTTTCTTT. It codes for CASSYSPGLNTEAFF.

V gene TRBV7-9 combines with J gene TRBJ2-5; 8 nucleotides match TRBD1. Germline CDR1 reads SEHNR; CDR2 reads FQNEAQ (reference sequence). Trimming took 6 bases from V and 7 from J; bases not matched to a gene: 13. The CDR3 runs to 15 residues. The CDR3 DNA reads TGTGCCAGCAGGCTTGACAGGGGTCTAACGGGGACCCAGTACTTC. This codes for CASRLDRGLTGTQYF.

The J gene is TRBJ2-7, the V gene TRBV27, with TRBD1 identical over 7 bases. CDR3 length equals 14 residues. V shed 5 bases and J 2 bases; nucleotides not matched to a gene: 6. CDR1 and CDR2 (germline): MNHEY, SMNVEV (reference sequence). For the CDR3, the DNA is TGTGCCAGCAGTACCCGACAGGGAACCTACGAGCAGTACTTC. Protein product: CASSTRQGTYEQYF.

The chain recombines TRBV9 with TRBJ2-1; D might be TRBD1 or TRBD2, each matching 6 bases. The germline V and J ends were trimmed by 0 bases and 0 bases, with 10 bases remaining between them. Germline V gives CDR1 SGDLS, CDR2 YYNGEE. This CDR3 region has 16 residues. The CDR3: CASSVEGGHSYNEQFF. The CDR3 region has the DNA TGTGCCAGCAGCGTAGAGGGGGGCCACTCCTACAATGAGCAGTTCTTC.

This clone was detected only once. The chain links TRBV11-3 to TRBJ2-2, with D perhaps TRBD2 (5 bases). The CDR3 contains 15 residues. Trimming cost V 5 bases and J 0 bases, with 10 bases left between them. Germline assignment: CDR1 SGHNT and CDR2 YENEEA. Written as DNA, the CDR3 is TGTGCCAGCAGCCAAACGGAGGCGAACACCGGGGAGCTGTTTTTT. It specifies CASSQTEANTGELFF.

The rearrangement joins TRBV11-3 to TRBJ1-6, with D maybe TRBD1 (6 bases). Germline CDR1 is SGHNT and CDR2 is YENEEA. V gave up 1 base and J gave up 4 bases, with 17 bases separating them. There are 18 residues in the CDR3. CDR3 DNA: TGTGCCAGCAGCTTAGGCCTTGTCGGGACATATTATAATTCACCCCTCCACTTT. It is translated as CASSLGLVGTYYNSPLHF. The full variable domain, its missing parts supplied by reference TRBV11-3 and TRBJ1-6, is EAGVVQSPRYKIIEKKQPVAFWCNPISGHNTLYWYLQNLGQGPELLIRYENEEAVDDSQLPKDRFSAERLKGVDSTLKIQPAELGDSAVYLCASSLGLVGTYYNSPLHFGNGTRLTVT.

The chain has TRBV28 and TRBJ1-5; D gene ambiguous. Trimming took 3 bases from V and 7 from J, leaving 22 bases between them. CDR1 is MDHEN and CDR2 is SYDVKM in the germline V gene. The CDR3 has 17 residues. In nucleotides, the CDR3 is TGTGCCAGCAGTTTGGCCGATGTGGCCCCCGGCGGGCAGCCCCAGCATTTT. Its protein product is CASSLADVAPGGQPQHF.

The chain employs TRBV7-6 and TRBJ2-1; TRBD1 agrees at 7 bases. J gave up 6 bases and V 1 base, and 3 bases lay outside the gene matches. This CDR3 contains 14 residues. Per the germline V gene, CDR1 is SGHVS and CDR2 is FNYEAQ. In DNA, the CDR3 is TGTGCCAGCAGCTTAGGGGCAGGGGGCAATGAGCAGTTCTTC. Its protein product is CASSLGAGGNEQFF.

The CDR3 DNA reads as TGTGCCAGCAGTGCTCGACAGAACACCGGGGAGCTGTTTTTT. Its translation: CASSARQNTGELFF. This chain joins TRBV2 and TRBJ2-2; no clear D gene. This CDR3 contains 14 residues. Trimming left V 4 bases short and J 1 base short, with 7 bases between. Per the germline V gene, CDR1 is SNHLY and CDR2 is FYNNEI.

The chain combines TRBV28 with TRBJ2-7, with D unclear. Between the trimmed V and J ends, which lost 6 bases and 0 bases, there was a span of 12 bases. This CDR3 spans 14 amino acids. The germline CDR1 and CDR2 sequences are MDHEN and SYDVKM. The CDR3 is CASSERRSSYEQYF. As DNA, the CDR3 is TGTGCCAGCAGCGAGAGGCGGAGCTCCTACGAGCAGTACTTC.